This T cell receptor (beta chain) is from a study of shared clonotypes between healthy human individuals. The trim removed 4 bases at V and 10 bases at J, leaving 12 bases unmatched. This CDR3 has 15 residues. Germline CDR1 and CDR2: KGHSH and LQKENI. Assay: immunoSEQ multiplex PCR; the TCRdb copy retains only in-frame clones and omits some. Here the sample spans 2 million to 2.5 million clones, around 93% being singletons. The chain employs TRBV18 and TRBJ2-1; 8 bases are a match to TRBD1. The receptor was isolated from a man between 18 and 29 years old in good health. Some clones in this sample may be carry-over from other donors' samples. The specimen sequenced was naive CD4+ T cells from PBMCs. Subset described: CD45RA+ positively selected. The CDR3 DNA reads TGTGCCAGCTCACGCGGACAGGGTGGGAGCGGCGAGCAGTTCTTC. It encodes CASSRGQGGSGEQFF.